Sequencing of this TCR beta chain was carried out in a study of CD8 T cells in ankylosing spondylitis. Study-wide results and caveats: One TCR beta motif, made up of roughly 8 highly homologous variants, appeared characteristic of ankylosing spondylitis blood.

TCRdb itself ran the 5' RACE reads through MiXCR, one entry per CDR3 protein. The sample has 150,000 or so distinct CDR3 sequences, around 9.6% seen once. About this clonotype: The antigen is unknown.

Germline V gene sequence: CDR1 MNHNS, CDR2 SASEGT. The CDR3 is 13 residues long. J was trimmed by 4 bases and V by 6 bases; bases with no gene match: 4. The sample taken for sequencing was blood, either unsorted or a sorted T cell fraction (not recorded which). The chain employs TRBV6-1 and TRBJ2-7, with 9 nucleotides matching TRBD1. The source of this sequence is a female donor with ankylosing spondylitis or in good health (not recorded which). This CDR3 reads CASRSDRGYEQYF. The CDR3 coding sequence is TGTGCCAGCAGGTCGGACAGGGGATACGAGCAGTACTTC.